A single sample gave rise to the 27 T cell receptor beta chains below, sequenced in a study of human T cells and chemical hapten exposure. TCRdb analysed the RACE reads with MiXCR anew, one entry per CDR3 protein. The profile covers nearly 350,000 distinct CDR3 sequences, with around 7% appearing a single time and 8.4% taken by the ten largest. Time point in this sample: patch test 1, 2 weeks after DPC sensitization. The treatment was: therapeutic diphenylcyclopropenone sensitization with weekly scalp DPC. The starting material was whole blood, obtained in connection with sensitization to the hapten diphenylcyclopropenone (DPC). The receptors shown here come from a young woman with alopecia areata. Some clones in this sample may be carry-over from other donors' samples.

Comments on this clonotype: One junction end disagrees with the germline gene, perhaps due to a read error. This sequence joins TRBV10-3 and TRBJ1-6; D ambiguous. The CDR3 runs 15 residues. Germline V gene sequence: CDR1 ENHRY, CDR2 SYGVKD. In DNA, the CDR3 is TGTGCCATCAGTGAGTGGACTGCATTCAATTCACTCCTCCACTTT. This codes for CAISEWTAFNSLLHF.

This clonotype was recorded many times. V usage is TRBV25-1 and J usage is TRBJ1-1; possibly TRBD1 for D (5 bases). The CDR3 is made up of 14 amino acids. V lost 8 bases and J lost 1, with 14 bases in between. Germline V lookup: CDR1 MGHDK, CDR2 SYGVNS. This CDR3 reads CASRRDGGNTEAFF. In DNA form, the CDR3 reads TGTGCCAGCCGACGGGACGGAGGGAACACTGAAGCTTTCTTT.

V is TRBV20-1 and J is TRBJ2-3; 8 bases agree with TRBD2. The CDR3 has 16 amino acids. Germline values: CDR1 DFQATT, CDR2 SNEGSKA (reference sequence). With V trimmed by 0 bases and J by 6 bases, 11 bases remained unmatched. CDR3 DNA: TGCAGTGCTAGAGATCATGAGCGGGGGTTGAGGGATACGCAGTATTTT. Its protein product is CSARDHERGLRDTQYF.

The chain links TRBV28 to TRBJ1-5; maybe TRBD1 (6 bases). The CDR3 runs to 15 residues. The ends were cut back, 7 bases at V and 4 bases at J, with 17 bases in the middle. Germline CDR1 and CDR2: MDHEN and SYDVKM. CDR3 protein: CASTLGARWNQPQHF. The DNA of the CDR3 is TGTGCCAGCACCCTGGGGGCCCGGTGGAATCAGCCCCAGCATTTT.

This chain joins TRBV7-8 and TRBJ1-2; TRBD1 matches 8 bases. Trimming took 1 base from V and 3 from J; bases not matched to a gene: 7. In germline, CDR1 is SGHVS, CDR2 FQNEAQ. CDR3 length equals 16 residues. The chain's CDR3 is CASSLGRTGKDYGYTF. CDR3 bases: TGTGCCAGCAGCTTAGGCCGGACAGGGAAGGACTATGGCTACACCTTC.

V gene TRBV5-6 combines with J gene TRBJ2-5; D gene ambiguous. V gave up 4 bases and J gave up 3 bases, with 13 bases separating them. Germline lookup yields CDR1 SGHDT and CDR2 YYEEEE. The CDR3 loop spans 14 amino acids. DNA of the CDR3: TGTGCCAGCAGCCCCGTGTATTCGAAAGAGACCCAGTACTTC. Its translation is CASSPVYSKETQYF.

This clonotype has just a few counts. The chain joins TRBV6-5 to TRBJ2-5; 9 bases map to TRBD1. Germline V gives CDR1 MNHEY, CDR2 SVGAGI. This CDR3 contains 16 residues. V trimming: 5 bases; J trimming: 4 bases; junction bases outside the gene matches: 11. The chain's CDR3 is CASSPAGTGRRETQYF. The CDR3 bases are TGTGCCAGCAGTCCTGCCGGGACAGGGAGGAGAGAGACCCAGTACTTC.

The J gene is TRBJ2-1, the V gene TRBV12-3 or TRBV12-4; 11 bases agree with TRBD2. V lost 5 bases to trimming and J lost 7 bases; unmatched junction nucleotides: 7. The CDR3 contains 15 residues. The CDR3 region has the DNA TGTGCCAGCAGTAATAGCGGGGGGGCTGCAAATGAGCAGTTCTTC. It yields the protein CASSNSGGAANEQFF.

The chain couples TRBV20-1 to TRBJ1-6; 10 bases map to TRBD1. The CDR3 runs to 15 residues. Trimming removed 6 bases from V and 5 bases from J; junction bases left unmatched: 7. Germline values: CDR1 DFQATT, CDR2 SNEGSKA (reference sequence). Here the CDR3 reads CSAGMTGGHNSPLHF. In nucleotides, the CDR3 is TGCAGTGCCGGTATGACAGGGGGCCATAATTCACCCCTCCACTTT.

The V gene is TRBV28, the J gene TRBJ1-2; TRBD1 matches 11 bases. The CDR3 extends over 15 amino acids. With V trimmed by 6 bases and J by 4 bases, 7 bases remained unmatched. Germline V gene sequence: CDR1 MDHEN, CDR2 SYDVKM. CDR3 residues: CASSPGQGAFYGYTF. In DNA form, the CDR3 reads TGTGCCAGCAGCCCCGGACAGGGGGCTTTCTATGGCTACACCTTC.

This clonotype was found a few times. The chain has TRBV5-1 and TRBJ1-4; D unresolved. The V end was cut by 4 bases, the J end by 6 bases, with 13 bases between. This CDR3 is built from 14 residues. Germline CDR1 is SGHRS and CDR2 is YFSETQ. The CDR3 DNA is TGCGCCAGCAGCCCCCACGGACTGGATGAAAAACTGTTTTTT. It translates to CASSPHGLDEKLFF.

The chain is built from TRBV4-1 and TRBJ1-2; tentatively, D is TRBD1 (5 bases). The CDR3 spans 16 residues. V lost 0 bases and J lost 6, with 17 bases in between. Germline loops: CDR1 MGHRA, CDR2 YSYEKL. This CDR3 reads CASSQDLIGAPDGYTF. Written as DNA, the CDR3 is TGCGCCAGCAGCCAAGACCTCATCGGGGCACCCGATGGCTACACCTTC.

The chain uses TRBV5-4 and TRBJ2-1, with 10 bases identical to TRBD1. The CDR3 contains 14 residues. V shed 1 base, J shed 6 bases, and the junction held 1 base outside the gene matches. Germline-derived CDR1 and CDR2 are SGHNT and YYREEE (reference sequence). The CDR3 sequence is CASSLRTGGNEQFF. CDR3 sequence (DNA): TGTGCCAGCAGCTTGAGGACAGGGGGCAATGAGCAGTTCTTC.

This clonotype came up many times. The genes are TRBV4-2 and TRBJ2-1; 10 nucleotides match TRBD1. V dropped 2 bases and J dropped 8; count of bases not matched to a gene: 12. The CDR3 is made up of 17 amino acids. Looked up from germline, CDR1 is LGHNA and CDR2 is YNFKEQ. In DNA form, the CDR3 reads TGTGCCAGCAGCCAACAGCTGGCCGGGACAGGGGCCGATGAGCAGTTCTTC. The encoded protein is CASSQQLAGTGADEQFF.

This clonotype came up a few times. The V call is TRBV29-1, the J call TRBJ1-4; tentatively, D is TRBD1 (5 bases). The CDR3 covers 13 residues. The germline V gene encodes CDR1 SQVTM and CDR2 ANQGSEA. Trimming shortened V by 0 bases and J by 7 bases, and 9 bases separated the two germline ends. CDR3 DNA sequence: TGCAGCGTTGAAGAATCGGGGCGTGAAAAACTGTTTTTT. Its protein is CSVEESGREKLFF.

In this sample, this clonotype turned up many times. The chain recombines TRBV28 with TRBJ2-5; possibly TRBD2 for D (6 bases). Trimming took 7 bases from V and 1 from J, leaving 10 bases between them. Germline V gene sequence: CDR1 MDHEN, CDR2 SYDVKM. The CDR3 is made up of 13 amino acids. The chain's CDR3 is CASTAGTQETQYF. In nucleotides, the CDR3 is TGTGCCAGCACGGCGGGAACCCAAGAGACCCAGTACTTC.

This clonotype appeared a few times. The chain couples TRBV7-9 to TRBJ1-5, with D maybe TRBD1 (5 bases). The germline V gene encodes CDR1 SEHNR and CDR2 FQNEAQ (reference sequence). The ends were cut back, 2 bases at V and 2 bases at J, with 19 bases in the middle. This CDR3 region has 18 residues. CDR3 sequence reads: CASSLQGKGLPGNQPQHF. In DNA form, the CDR3 reads TGTGCCAGCAGCTTACAGGGTAAAGGACTCCCAGGCAATCAGCCCCAGCATTTT.

This sequence joins TRBV6-5 and TRBJ2-3; D is unresolved. This CDR3 is 17 amino acids long. The germline V and J ends were trimmed by 3 bases and 0 bases, with 16 bases remaining between them. Germline lookup yields CDR1 MNHEY and CDR2 SVGAGI. CDR3 region: CASSYGVGPSSTDTQYF. CDR3 DNA sequence: TGTGCCAGCAGTTATGGGGTCGGACCGAGTAGCACAGATACGCAGTATTTT.

This sequence joins TRBV29-1 and TRBJ1-1; D possibly corresponds to TRBD1 (5 bases). Germline CDR1 SQVTM, CDR2 ANQGSEA. V was pared by 7 bases and J by 5 bases, with 17 bases between. The CDR3 is made up of 13 amino acids. DNA for the CDR3: TGCAGCGCCACGATTGGGGGGGATACTGAAGCTTTCTTT. This encodes CSATIGGDTEAFF. The full variable domain, with the rest looked up from reference TRBV29-1 and TRBJ1-1, is SAVISQKPSRDICQRGTSLTIQCQVDSQVTMMFWYRQQPGQSLTLIATANQGSEATYESGFVIDKFPISRPNLTFSTLTVSNMSPEDSSIYLCSATIGGDTEAFFGQGTRLTVV.

This clonotype was found a few times. This chain links TRBV6-6 with TRBJ1-2; D is uncertain. CDR3 length: 14 amino acids. V lost 6 bases and J 5 bases, leaving 16 bases between the germline ends. The germline CDR1 and CDR2 sequences are MNHNY and SVGAGI (reference sequence). The CDR3 DNA reads TGTGCCAGCAGCTACCTATCGACCCCTTATGGCTACACCTTC. This translates into CASSYLSTPYGYTF.

The gene calls are TRBV7-2 and TRBJ2-7; no clear D. The CDR3 is made up of 12 amino acids. Between the trimmed V and J ends, which lost 3 bases and 5 bases, there was a span of 8 bases. Germline V CDR1 and CDR2: SGHTA, FQGNSA. Here the CDR3 DNA reads TGTGCCAGCAGCTTGGGATGGGACGAGCAGTACTTC. This gives the protein CASSLGWDEQYF.

This clonotype was observed a handful of times. The rearrangement links TRBV7-9 to TRBJ1-2, with 7 nucleotides matching TRBD1. The CDR3 extends over 15 amino acids. Germline lookup yields CDR1 SEHNR and CDR2 FQNEAQ (reference sequence). Trimming cost V 5 bases and J 2 bases; bases outside gene matches: 8. This CDR3 is CASSPFQGVNYGYTF. CDR3 DNA: TGTGCCAGCAGCCCCTTTCAGGGGGTAAACTATGGCTACACCTTC.

This clonotype occurred many times. V and J are TRBV27 and TRBJ1-1; D unclear. CDR1 and CDR2 from the germline V gene are MNHEY and SMNVEV (reference sequence). V was clipped by 0 bases and J by 1 base, with 6 bases between them. The CDR3 has 14 amino acids. CDR3 bases: TGTGCCAGCAGTTTATCCACAGCGAACACTGAAGCTTTCTTT. As protein: CASSLSTANTEAFF.

This rearrangement joins TRBV7-2 to TRBJ1-5; D is uncertain. Trimming left V 7 bases short and J 7 bases short, with 11 bases between. The germline CDR1 and CDR2 sequences are SGHTA and FQGNSA. The CDR3 is made up of 12 amino acids. The CDR3 reads CASTRRGQPQHF. DNA for the CDR3: TGTGCCAGCACCCGCCGTGGGCAGCCCCAGCATTTT.

The table lists this clonotype with a few counts. V is TRBV5-1 and J is TRBJ1-3, with D perhaps matching TRBD1 (6 bases). This CDR3 has 15 amino acids. CDR1 is SGHRS, CDR2 YFSETQ, per germline. V lost 1 base to trimming and J lost 4 bases, with 12 bases between them. The CDR3, as DNA: TGCGCCAGCAGCTTGTGGACAGCAAAGGGAAACACCATATATTTT. It is translated as CASSLWTAKGNTIYF.

Many counts were recorded for this clonotype. V usage is TRBV20-1 and J usage is TRBJ2-2; D is perhaps TRBD2 (7 bases). Trimming stripped 5 bases from V and 4 bases from J, with 11 bases between. The CDR3 spans 13 residues. From germline, CDR1 is DFQATT and CDR2 SNEGSKA (reference sequence). CDR3 coding DNA: TGCAGTGCTGAGGGGGAGGGCACCGGGGAGCTGTTTTTT. Its protein is CSAEGEGTGELFF.

This rearrangement joins TRBV4-2 to TRBJ1-2; the match to TRBD1 covers 9 bases. The CDR3 runs 18 residues. CDR1 and CDR2 from the germline V gene are LGHNA and YNFKEQ. Trimming at V came to 0 bases and at J to 3 bases, leaving 11 bases not matched to a gene. CDR3 nucleotide sequence: TGTGCCAGCAGCCAAGAGGGACAGGGTTTGTATGGTTACTATGGCTACACCTTC. Translating it yields CASSQEGQGLYGYYGYTF.